This T cell receptor beta chain was observed in a study of blood T cell repertoires in COVID-19 (dated by TCRdb to about 2020). Notes on the research overall: Samples from collaborators originated in the United States, Italy and Spain and spanned both the acute and convalescent phases of COVID-19. The material from the prospective study consisted of cDNA or gDNA derived from T cells, B-cell-depleted T cells, or PBMCs. The dataset comprised deeply sampled blood TCRbeta repertoires from subjects exposed to, actively infected with, or recovered from COVID-19. The repertoires were released in a freely available public database intended as a resource for research on the immune response to SARS-CoV-2. Samples were obtained from the ongoing ImmuneRACE study (first 160 participants) and from about 1,300 subjects provided by 6 global collaborators. Nearly every sample came with metadata listing a de-identified subject ID, COVID-19 status, age in years and sex. Where HLA class I and class II types were available, the types were taken from metadata supplied by the sample provider, not from assay-based typing. Study-wide conclusions, independent of this receptor: The quantity of clinical and demographic metadata differed by source and by participant and was supplied without curation.

Sequences MDHEN (CDR1) and SYDVKM (CDR2) are obtained from the germline V gene. From the cysteine through the phenylalanine, the CDR3 covers 16 amino acids. Only the CDR3 part of the read is kept: 48 bases, read in frame from the first base. The germline ends are 17 bases apart after V is trimmed by 5 bases and J by 1 base. Another Seattle source contributed samples from volunteer blood donors who had recovered from COVID-19. The collaborating institutions used their own protocols to collect whole blood in K2EDTA tubes. For TCRbeta analysis, collaborators shipped samples as frozen whole blood, isolated PBMCs, or DNA extracted from either of those sample types. TCRbeta CDR3 regions were amplified from genomic DNA by means of the immunoSEQ Assay, a bias-controlled multiplex PCR. The source study handled its data this way. The number of nucleated cells in each sample was estimated from the amplification of reference gene primers within the assay. To quantify the absolute abundance of each unique TCRbeta CDR3 rearrangement, sequence reads were collapsed and filtered. For each sample, productive Simpson clonality was calculated as the square root of Simpson's diversity index across productive rearrangements. TCRdb limited this immuneACCESS table to in-frame rearrangements with V and J called. A share of clones is missing; checked studies link under half to unresolved V genes, and the rest is unexplained. For V, J and clone size, that table is used; D and trimming come from the DNA. The sample profile shows 110,000 or so clones; approximately 91% of them were found once. 8.4% of the sample comes from the top ten.

To note about this clone: There is no known antigen for this receptor. One base away there is no much larger clone; base qualities are not given.

Recombination connected TRBV28 to TRBJ2-5; a tentative D call is TRBD1 (5 bases match). Material for sequencing was peripheral blood. The receptor was derived from a woman in her 70s who had recovered from COVID-19. The sequenced DNA: TGTGCCAGCAGTCCCCGACAGCCGAATCCCCAAGAGACCCAGTACTTC. This sequence encodes CASSPRQPNPQETQYF.